The 25 T cell receptor beta chains below were found in one sample sequenced in a study of CD8+ T cells in alopecia areata. Treatment given: oral pan-JAK inhibitor, 5-10 mg twice daily. cDNA prepared by RNA extraction and subsequent reverse transcription served as the template for sequencing. The data were produced by immunoSEQ multiplex PCR, yet TCRdb's version contains in-frame clones alone and is incomplete. The repertoire has about 190,000 clones, 64% of them found once; the top ten carry approximately 1.3%. The material sequenced was CD4+ T cells sorted from blood, taken around week 50, from a patient treated with tofacitinib. The receptors shown here come from a human donor with alopecia areata.

This clone has just a few counts. This rearrangement joins TRBV29-1 to TRBJ2-7, with TRBD2 as a possible D gene (5 bases). The CDR3 contains 12 residues. V was trimmed by 4 bases and J by 5 bases, leaving 12 bases between them. CDR1 and CDR2 from the germline V gene are SQVTM and ANQGSEA. CDR3 bases: TGCAGCGTTGTTCCGGGGAGCAACGAGCAGTACTTC. Translation gives CSVVPGSNEQYF.

The V and J genes are TRBV6-6 and TRBJ1-5; D ambiguous. Germline CDR1 and CDR2: MNHNY and SVGAGI (reference sequence). There are 10 residues in the CDR3. V was clipped by 5 bases and J by 5 bases, with 1 base between them. This CDR3 is CASSDQPQHF. The CDR3 nucleotides are TGTGCCAGCAGTGATCAGCCCCAGCATTTT.

The genes are TRBV29-1 and TRBJ1-1, with 11 bases aligning to TRBD1. Trimming at V came to 8 bases and at J to 0 bases, leaving 5 bases not matched to a gene. The CDR3 covers 14 residues. The germline gives CDR1 SQVTM, CDR2 ANQGSEA. CDR3 sequence (DNA): TGCAGCTCCGGACAGGGGGCGATGAACACTGAAGCTTTCTTT. It codes for CSSGQGAMNTEAFF.

This chain links TRBV18 with TRBJ2-1, with D maybe TRBD1 (6 bases). The length of the CDR3 is 15 residues. Looked up from germline, CDR1 is KGHSH and CDR2 is LQKENI. V was trimmed by 3 bases and J by 5 bases, leaving 14 bases between them. The CDR3 DNA is TGTGCCAGCTCACCTCCCGGGACACCCAACAATGAGCAGTTCTTC. It yields the protein CASSPPGTPNNEQFF.

The sample holds a few counts of this clone. Additional DNA sequences in this sample encode the identical CDR3. The chain recombines TRBV29-1 with TRBJ2-5; TRBD1 matches 7 bases. The V gene end was trimmed by 6 bases and the J gene end by 5 bases; junction bases not matched to a gene: 3. The CDR3 loop spans 11 amino acids. Per the germline V gene, CDR1 is SQVTM and CDR2 is ANQGSEA. Here the CDR3 reads CSVRTGETQYF. The CDR3 DNA reads as TGCAGCGTGCGGACAGGCGAGACCCAGTACTTC.

The chain uses TRBV2 and TRBJ1-5; D gene uncertain. Per germline, CDR1 SNHLY and CDR2 FYNNEI. The V gene lost 7 bases and the J gene lost 6 bases, with 16 bases spanning the gap. The length of the CDR3 is 14 residues. As DNA, the CDR3 is TGTGCCAGCAAGGAGGGAGCGGGTAGTCAGCCCCAGCATTTT. Protein: CASKEGAGSQPQHF.

In its sample, this clone was seen a few times. This chain joins TRBV29-1 and TRBJ2-1; 8 positions agree with TRBD1. The CDR3 contains 13 residues. Trimming at V came to 6 bases and at J to 6 bases, leaving 7 bases not matched to a gene. CDR1 and CDR2 (germline): SQVTM, ANQGSEA. This CDR3 is CSVDRALGNEQFF. The CDR3 region has the DNA TGCAGCGTGGACAGGGCTTTAGGCAATGAGCAGTTCTTC.

The V call is TRBV7-8, the J call TRBJ1-1, with a possible D match to TRBD1 (6 bases). Trimming stripped 6 bases from V and 2 bases from J, with 10 bases between. CDR3 length equals 13 residues. The germline CDR1 and CDR2 sequences are SGHVS and FQNEAQ. The CDR3 here is CASRPQGNTEAFF. For the CDR3, the DNA is TGTGCCAGCAGACCACAGGGAAACACTGAAGCTTTCTTT. Full variable domain (remainder filled in from reference TRBV7-8 and TRBJ1-1): GAGVSQSPRYKVAKRGQDVALRCDPISGHVSLFWYQQALGQGPEFLTYFQNEAQLDKSGLPSDRFFAERPEGSVSTLKIQRTQQEDSAVYLCASRPQGNTEAFFGQGTRLTVV.

Regarding this clone: The sample holds other DNA sequences that translate to the same CDR3. The V gene is TRBV2, the J gene TRBJ1-1; 9 positions match TRBD1. In germline, CDR1 is SNHLY, CDR2 FYNNEI. The J segment lost 5 bases and the V segment lost 6 bases, leaving 1 base of the junction unmatched. The CDR3 contains 12 residues. The CDR3 DNA reads TGTGCCAGCAGGGGACAGGGAACTGAAGCTTTCTTT. Translated: CASRGQGTEAFF.

This chain uses TRBV11-2 with TRBJ2-7; no clear D gene. Per the germline V gene, CDR1 is SGHAT and CDR2 is FQNNGV. The CDR3 spans 15 residues. Trimming pared 0 bases from V and 4 bases from J, leaving 13 bases between. This CDR3 is CASSLDQGFGYEQYF. The CDR3 DNA is TGTGCCAGCAGCTTAGATCAAGGTTTTGGGTACGAGCAGTACTTC.

This chain connects TRBV10-3 to TRBJ1-6; 7 bases match TRBD1. CDR1 ENHRY and CDR2 SYGVKD come from the germline V gene. The CDR3 consists of 16 residues. V trimming: 0 bases; J trimming: 10 bases; junction bases outside the gene matches: 9. CDR3 region: CAISESSSGGGSPLHF. Written as DNA, the CDR3 is TGTGCCATCAGTGAGTCGAGTTCAGGGGGGGGCTCACCCCTCCACTTT.

The chain is built from TRBV15 and TRBJ1-5; tentative D call: TRBD1 (5 bases). Germline V gene lookup returns CDR1 LNHNV and CDR2 YYDKDF (reference sequence). The CDR3 extends over 14 amino acids. V was trimmed by 0 bases and J by 2 bases, leaving 5 bases between them. CDR3 region: CATSREGGNQPQHF. CDR3 bases: TGTGCCACCAGCAGAGAAGGGGGCAATCAGCCCCAGCATTTT.

This clone was detected a few times. The V call is TRBV5-6, the J call TRBJ2-7; 9 bases are shared with TRBD1. The V gene's germline CDR1 is SGHDT and CDR2 YYEEEE. The V gene end was trimmed by 2 bases and the J gene end by 2 bases; junction bases not matched to a gene: 8. CDR3 length: 16 amino acids. The CDR3 loop reads CASSFGQGTGPYEQYF. CDR3 nucleotide sequence: TGTGCCAGCAGCTTTGGACAGGGGACTGGACCCTACGAGCAGTACTTC.

Turning to this clone: This same CDR3 is encoded by further DNA sequences in the sample. The J gene is TRBJ1-1, the V gene TRBV29-1; unclear D gene. Germline V gene sequence: CDR1 SQVTM, CDR2 ANQGSEA. Trimming removed 3 bases from V and 0 bases from J, with 8 bases in between. The CDR3 is made up of 13 amino acids. CDR3 in amino acids: CSVERRMNTEAFF. CDR3 sequence (DNA): TGCAGCGTTGAGCGGCGGATGAACACTGAAGCTTTCTTT.

The chain links TRBV5-7 to TRBJ2-6; D is perhaps TRBD2 (5 bases). TRBV5-7 is assigned to the ORF class and has an uncertain function. Trimming pared 2 bases from V and 4 bases from J, leaving 13 bases between. This CDR3 is built from 16 residues. This CDR3 reads CASSFISRVGANVLTF. CDR3 nucleotide sequence: TGTGCCAGCAGCTTCATATCGAGGGTCGGGGCCAACGTCCTGACTTTC.

This clone was counted once. The sample holds other DNA sequences that translate to the same CDR3. CDR3 in amino acids: CAWKQGTYEQYF. CDR3 DNA sequence: TGTGCCTGGAAGCAGGGCACCTACGAGCAGTACTTC. V is TRBV30 and J is TRBJ2-7; weak D call: TRBD1 (5 bases). The CDR3 loop spans 12 amino acids. Germline CDR1 GTSNPN, CDR2 SVGIG (reference sequence). Trimming took 4 bases from V and 2 from J, leaving 9 bases between them.

On this clone itself: Within the sample, other DNA sequences also encode this same CDR3. The chain employs TRBV29-1 and TRBJ1-1; D possibly corresponds to TRBD1 (5 bases). Looked up from germline, CDR1 is SQVTM and CDR2 is ANQGSEA. This CDR3 is 11 amino acids long. Trimming removed 4 bases from V and 4 bases from J, with 7 bases in between. This chain's CDR3 is CSVVRGTEAFF. The CDR3 DNA reads as TGCAGCGTTGTGAGGGGCACTGAAGCTTTCTTT.

This clone was observed a single time. V and J are TRBV6-5 and TRBJ1-2; D may be TRBD1 (6 bases). The CDR3 totals 13 residues. In germline, CDR1 is MNHEY, CDR2 SVGAGI. The ends were cut back, 2 bases at V and 5 bases at J, with 9 bases in the middle. The CDR3 bases are TGTGCCAGCAGTTACGACAGGACTTATGGCTACACCTTC. It codes for CASSYDRTYGYTF.

V and J are TRBV6-5 and TRBJ2-5; 7 positions agree with TRBD1. This CDR3 contains 13 residues. The V and J ends lost 7 bases and 5 bases, in that order; junction bases with no gene match: 7. From germline, CDR1 is MNHEY and CDR2 SVGAGI. CDR3 sequence reads: CASKDRRMETQYF. The CDR3 DNA reads as TGTGCCAGCAAGGACAGGAGGATGGAGACCCAGTACTTC.

The chain recombines TRBV23-1 with TRBJ1-5; D not certain. TRBV23-1 is an open reading frame whose function is uncertain. This CDR3 comprises 14 residues. Deletions cut 2 bases from V and 0 bases from J, with 5 bases between. CDR3 sequence reads: CASSQRDSNQPQHF. In nucleotides, the CDR3 is TGCGCCAGCAGTCAACGAGATAGCAATCAGCCCCAGCATTTT.

The chain couples TRBV5-4 to TRBJ2-7; D not certain. Germline V CDR1 and CDR2: SGHNT, YYREEE (reference sequence). This CDR3 is built from 16 residues. Trimming cost V 0 bases and J 0 bases, with 13 bases left between them. The CDR3 DNA sequence: TGTGCCAGCAGCTTGGGAGTGGGCGGAAGCTCCTACGAGCAGTACTTC. As protein: CASSLGVGGSSYEQYF.

The V gene is TRBV9, the J gene TRBJ1-6; D call uncertain. The CDR3 loop spans 15 amino acids. The germline V and J ends were trimmed by 4 bases and 4 bases, with 12 bases remaining between them. Germline CDR1 is SGDLS and CDR2 is YYNGEE. DNA of the CDR3: TGTGCCAGCAGCATCCAGACGCTGTATAATTCACCCCTCCACTTT. Translating gives CASSIQTLYNSPLHF.

This clone has a handful of counts. The chain joins TRBV5-6 to TRBJ2-6; TRBD2 is a possible D gene (5 bases). Trimming shortened V by 1 base and J by 0 bases, and 8 bases separated the two germline ends. CDR3 length: 16 residues. Per the germline V gene, CDR1 is SGHDT and CDR2 is YYEEEE. The CDR3 sequence: CASSLFRGSGANVLTF. The CDR3 DNA reads as TGTGCCAGCAGCTTGTTCCGGGGCTCTGGGGCCAACGTCCTGACTTTC.

The count of this clone is one. V usage is TRBV25-1 and J usage is TRBJ1-5; D is undetermined. V lost 3 bases to trimming and J lost 1 base, with 16 bases between them. The CDR3 is 17 residues long. Germline CDR1 and CDR2: MGHDK and SYGVNS. Here the CDR3 DNA reads TGTGCCAGCAGTGAGGCTGGGAAGGGCTCCAGCAATCAGCCCCAGCATTTT. This codes for CASSEAGKGSSNQPQHF.

This clone was recorded a few times. The chain couples TRBV19 to TRBJ1-5; TRBD1 might be the D (5 bases). The germline V and J ends were trimmed by 5 bases and 2 bases, with 13 bases remaining between them. Per the germline V gene, CDR1 is LNHDA and CDR2 is SQIVND (reference sequence). The CDR3 runs to 15 residues. The CDR3 loop reads CASSRQGNGNQPQHF. CDR3 bases: TGTGCCAGTAGTCGGCAGGGTAACGGCAATCAGCCCCAGCATTTT.